The clone carrying this TCR beta chain has more than one count but fewer than ten. The antigen is undetermined. Germline values: CDR1 MDHEN, CDR2 SYDVKM. The CDR3 has 15 amino acids. V was pared by 2 bases and J by 3 bases, with 14 bases between. TCRdb fed the 5' RACE reads into MiXCR, producing one record per CDR3 protein. The profile shows roughly 470,000 distinct CDR3 sequences, approximately 15% of them singletons. This record belongs to a study of identical twins. Study-wide results and caveats: With beta out-of-frame sequences, excess sharing by twins was weaker.

In addition, the sample was reused for a study of yellow fever vaccine responses in identical twins.

Sequenced sample: CD4+ T cells sorted from blood. This clonotype was sampled from a woman aged 18-29 years in good health. The chain recombines TRBV28 with TRBJ2-7, with TRBD1 as a possible D gene (6 bases). The CDR3: CASSLTGQSSYEQYF. CDR3 in DNA: TGTGCCAGCAGTTTAACTGGACAGAGCAGCTACGAGCAGTACTTC.